This T cell receptor beta chain originates from a study of OX40 agonist ivuxolimab in advanced cancers. Study-level information: Ivuxolimab, which patients received intravenously every 2 weeks, was dosed at 0.01 to 10 mg/kg. Subjects had a mean age of around 60 years, with a range of 23 to 79; 82.7% were male. Earlier treatment with anti-PD-1, anti-PD-L1 or anti-CTLA-4 was permitted, and roughly 42% had received some.

Some clones are missing from TCRdb's copy, which holds only in-frame ones; the method was immunoSEQ multiplex PCR. The table lists some 98,000 clones, 90% to 95% of them singletons. J gave up 6 bases and V 5 bases, and 6 bases lay outside the gene matches. There are 14 residues in the CDR3. Germline CDR1 reads SGHTA; CDR2 reads FQGTGA. This specimen was CD4+ or CD8+ T cells sorted from blood, taken in a trial of the OX40 agonist ivuxolimab. The rearrangement joins TRBV7-3 to TRBJ2-2; 7 bases agree with TRBD1. This TCR came from an adult with an advanced solid tumor such as melanoma, head and neck, liver or kidney cancer. This CDR3 reads CASSQTGTAGELFF. The CDR3 nucleotides read TGTGCCAGCAGCCAGACCGGGACAGCCGGGGAGCTGTTTTTT.